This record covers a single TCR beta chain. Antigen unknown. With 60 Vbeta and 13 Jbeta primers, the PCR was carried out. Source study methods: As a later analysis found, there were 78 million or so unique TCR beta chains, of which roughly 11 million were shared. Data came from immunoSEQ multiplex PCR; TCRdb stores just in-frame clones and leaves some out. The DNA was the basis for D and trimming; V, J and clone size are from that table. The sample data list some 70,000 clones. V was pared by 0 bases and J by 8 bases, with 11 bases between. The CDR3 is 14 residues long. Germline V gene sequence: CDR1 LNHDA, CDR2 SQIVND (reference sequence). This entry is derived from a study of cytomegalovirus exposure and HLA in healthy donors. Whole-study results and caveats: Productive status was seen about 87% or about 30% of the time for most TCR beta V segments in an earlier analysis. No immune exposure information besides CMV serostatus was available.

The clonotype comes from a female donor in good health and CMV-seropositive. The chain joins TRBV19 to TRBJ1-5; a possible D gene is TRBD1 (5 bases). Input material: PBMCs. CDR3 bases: TGTGCCAGTAGTATAGAGGGGGGATTGAAGCCCCAGCATTTT. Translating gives CASSIEGGLKPQHF.